The 25 T cell receptor beta chains presented below share a single source sample, sequenced in a study of vaccination effects on CD4 cells after COVID-19. Expansion of antigen-specific CD4+ T cells with viral peptide pools was carried out by the ViraFEST assay before sequencing. Following 10 days of culture, CD4+ T cells were isolated. Participants each got two BNT162b2 or mRNA-1273 vaccine doses. Method: immunoSEQ multiplex PCR; TCRdb's copy keeps in-frame clones and lacks some. The table lists tens of thousands of clones, about 81% of them singletons. These receptors' antigens are unknown. The sample here was CD4+ T cells from PBMCs cultured with HCoV-229E spike peptides, taken after COVID-19 vaccination. The receptors were gathered from a human donor who received a COVID-19 vaccine.

V and J are TRBV6-4 and TRBJ2-2; D ambiguous. The germline gives CDR1 MRHNA, CDR2 SNTAGT. The CDR3 runs 13 residues. V was trimmed by 2 bases and J by 6 bases, leaving 7 bases between them. CDR3 amino acids: CASSDQGSGELFF. In DNA form, the CDR3 reads TGTGCCAGCAGTGACCAAGGGTCCGGGGAGCTGTTTTTT.

This clone came up a few times. The genes are TRBV28 and TRBJ1-1; a possible D gene is TRBD1 (5 bases). Trimming pared 3 bases from V and 6 bases from J, leaving 17 bases between. In germline, CDR1 is MDHEN, CDR2 SYDVKM. The CDR3 contains 15 residues. Here the CDR3 reads CASSLRKGQTAEAFF. CDR3 nucleotides: TGTGCCAGCAGTTTGAGAAAGGGGCAGACGGCTGAAGCTTTCTTT.

This chain uses TRBV7-9 with TRBJ1-2, with unresolved D. Trimming shortened V by 3 bases and J by 3 bases, and 11 bases separated the two germline ends. Germline V gene sequence: CDR1 SEHNR, CDR2 FQNEAQ (reference sequence). CDR3 length: 14 amino acids. CDR3 bases: TGTGCCAGCAGCTTGGAGAGAGGAGACTATGGCTACACCTTC. Its translation: CASSLERGDYGYTF.

The chain couples TRBV5-1 to TRBJ2-1; 10 bases align to TRBD2. J was trimmed by 4 bases and V by 6 bases; bases with no gene match: 7. Per germline, CDR1 SGHRS and CDR2 YFSETQ. The CDR3 is 15 amino acids. The CDR3 sequence is CASKISGGAYNEQFF. DNA of the CDR3: TGCGCCAGCAAAATAAGCGGGGGGGCTTACAATGAGCAGTTCTTC.

The genes are TRBV7-9 and TRBJ2-3; D gene ambiguous. Trimming removed 0 bases from V and 5 bases from J, with 0 bases in between. The CDR3 runs 11 residues. Per the germline V gene, CDR1 is SEHNR and CDR2 is FQNEAQ (reference sequence). CDR3 residues: CASSLADTQYF. DNA of the CDR3: TGTGCCAGCAGCTTAGCAGATACGCAGTATTTT.

V usage is TRBV5-1 and J usage is TRBJ2-5; weak D call: TRBD1 (6 bases). V was cut by 4 bases and J by 5 bases, with 9 bases left in between. The germline V gene has CDR1 SGHRS and CDR2 YFSETQ. This CDR3 is 12 amino acids long. CDR3: CASSQDRETQYF. CDR3 sequence (DNA): TGCGCCAGCAGCCAAGACAGGGAGACCCAGTACTTC.

The gene calls are TRBV24-1 and TRBJ1-2; a weak D match, TRBD1 (5 bases). Deletions cut 5 bases from V and 8 bases from J, with 20 bases between. In germline, CDR1 is KGHDR, CDR2 SFDVKD. The CDR3 is 15 residues long. This chain's CDR3 is CATSGPLPGGKGYTF. DNA of the CDR3: TGTGCCACCAGTGGCCCCCTCCCGGGGGGAAAGGGCTACACCTTC.

A single count supports this clone. This chain uses TRBV5-8 with TRBJ2-3, with 11 bases matching TRBD1. Trimming removed 3 bases from V and 7 bases from J; junction bases left unmatched: 7. Per the germline V gene, CDR1 is SGHTS and CDR2 is YDEGEE. This CDR3 has 15 residues. The CDR3 region is CASSSWDRGSHTQYF. CDR3 DNA: TGTGCCAGCAGCTCCTGGGACAGGGGGTCGCATACGCAGTATTTT.

The chain combines TRBV2 with TRBJ1-5, with TRBD1 matching 7 bases. V lost 2 bases, J lost 5 bases, and 3 bases stayed unmatched. The germline V gene has CDR1 SNHLY and CDR2 FYNNEI. There are 14 residues in the CDR3. CDR3 region: CASSEIQGYQPQHF. CDR3 DNA sequence: TGTGCCAGCAGTGAAATACAGGGGTATCAGCCCCAGCATTTT.

The CDR3 protein is CASSVVGQGIHEQFF. Written as DNA, the CDR3 is TGTGCCAGCAGCGTAGTGGGACAGGGTATTCATGAGCAGTTCTTC. V gene TRBV9 combines with J gene TRBJ2-1; 9 bases match TRBD1. V gave up 0 bases and J gave up 8 bases; unmatched junction bases: 6. Per the germline V gene, CDR1 is SGDLS and CDR2 is YYNGEE. The CDR3 totals 15 residues.

The rearrangement joins TRBV9 to TRBJ1-6, with TRBD1 matching 7 bases. This CDR3 comprises 15 residues. V shed 1 base and J 6 bases; nucleotides not matched to a gene: 4. CDR1 and CDR2 from the germline V gene are SGDLS and YYNGEE. CDR3 nucleotides: TGTGCCAGCAGCGTATCCGGGACAGCTAATTCACCCCTCCACTTT. This sequence encodes CASSVSGTANSPLHF.

V usage is TRBV6-6 and J usage is TRBJ2-1, with 11 bases lining up with TRBD2. In germline, CDR1 is MNHNY, CDR2 SVGAGI (reference sequence). The CDR3 contains 13 residues. Germline trimming cut 2 bases from V and 10 bases from J; bases unmatched to any gene: 1. For the CDR3, the DNA is TGTGCCAGCAGTTACAGACTAGCGGGGGAGCAGTTCTTC. Its protein product is CASSYRLAGEQFF.

This sequence joins TRBV10-3 and TRBJ1-2; D is undetermined. CDR3 length: 13 amino acids. V lost 3 bases and J lost 0, with 5 bases in between. Germline CDR1 ENHRY, CDR2 SYGVKD. CDR3 region: CAISDRPNYGYTF. CDR3 nucleotide sequence: TGTGCCATCAGTGATAGACCTAACTATGGCTACACCTTC.

For the CDR3, the DNA is TGTGCCAGCAGCCCAACTAGCTCCGCAGATACGCAGTATTTT. Translating gives CASSPTSSADTQYF. This rearrangement joins TRBV7-2 to TRBJ2-3; the D gene is possibly TRBD2 (6 bases). Germline CDR1 and CDR2: SGHTA and FQGNSA. This CDR3 spans 14 amino acids. Trimming removed 5 bases at V and 4 bases at J, with 13 bases between. The entire variable domain, with the rest obtained from reference TRBV7-2 and TRBJ2-3, is as follows: GAGVSQSPSNKVTEKGKDVELRCDPISGHTALYWYRQSLGQGLEFLIYFQGNSAPDKSGLPSDRFSAERTGGSVSTLTIQRTQQEDSAVYLCASSPTSSADTQYFGPGTRLTVL.

The rearrangement links TRBV18 to TRBJ1-2; 10 positions agree with TRBD1. V dropped 3 bases and J dropped 1; count of bases not matched to a gene: 17. The CDR3 sequence is 20 residues long. Per germline, CDR1 KGHSH and CDR2 LQKENI. The CDR3 loop reads CASSPGVFRTGGDNNYGYTF. DNA for the CDR3: TGTGCCAGCTCACCTGGGGTTTTCCGGACAGGGGGTGATAATAACTATGGCTACACCTTC.

The genes are TRBV2 and TRBJ2-3; D remains ambiguous. V was pared by 8 bases and J by 0 bases, with 12 bases between. Germline CDR1 reads SNHLY; CDR2 reads FYNNEI. The CDR3 consists of 14 residues. CDR3 region: CASCLLLSTDTQYF. The CDR3, as DNA: TGTGCCAGCTGCCTTCTATTAAGCACAGATACGCAGTATTTT. Full variable domain (remainder filled in from reference TRBV2 and TRBJ2-3): EPEVTQTPSHQVTQMGQEVILRCVPISNHLYFYWYRQILGQKVEFLVSFYNNEISEKSEIFDDQFSVERPDGSNFTLKIRSTKLEDSAMYFCASCLLLSTDTQYFGPGTRLTVL.

The chain recombines TRBV10-2 with TRBJ1-5, with a tentative D call TRBD1 (5 bases). In germline, CDR1 is WSHSY, CDR2 SAAADI. The V gene lost 7 bases and the J gene lost 6 bases, with 13 bases spanning the gap. The CDR3 has 13 residues. CDR3 in DNA: TGCGCCAGCACCTCCTTGGGGCCTCAGCCCCAGCATTTT. Protein: CASTSLGPQPQHF.

The chain carries TRBV10-2 and TRBJ1-1; D unclear. The CDR3 runs to 13 residues. Trimming stripped 2 bases from V and 1 base from J, with 5 bases between. The V gene's germline CDR1 is WSHSY and CDR2 SAAADI. The DNA of the CDR3 is TGCGCCAGCAGTGAGAGGCGGAACACTGAAGCTTTCTTT. Its protein product is CASSERRNTEAFF.

The chain is built from TRBV30 and TRBJ2-3, with D perhaps matching TRBD2 (6 bases). Deletions cut 5 bases from V and 2 bases from J, with 14 bases between. Germline V gene lookup returns CDR1 GTSNPN and CDR2 SVGIG (reference sequence). This CDR3 spans 14 amino acids. The CDR3 coding sequence is TGTGCCTGGGGCTGGGGCGGGGACACAGATACGCAGTATTTT. Protein: CAWGWGGDTDTQYF.

The chain joins TRBV6-5 to TRBJ1-2; TRBD1 might be the D (5 bases). The CDR3 is made up of 14 amino acids. Germline assignment: CDR1 MNHEY and CDR2 SVGAGI. Trimming shortened V by 0 bases and J by 8 bases, and 13 bases separated the two germline ends. The CDR3 loop is CASSYSDSPGGYTF. In nucleotides, the CDR3 is TGTGCCAGCAGTTACTCAGACAGTCCCGGGGGCTACACCTTC.

This chain connects TRBV10-2 to TRBJ1-5; D is perhaps TRBD1 (5 bases). This CDR3 contains 15 residues. The V end lost 5 bases, the J end lost 1 base, and 12 bases lay between the germline ends. Looked up from germline, CDR1 is WSHSY and CDR2 is SAAADI. DNA of the CDR3: TGCGCCAGCAGTCCCTCGGGGGGGAGCAATCAGCCCCAGCATTTT. It translates to CASSPSGGSNQPQHF.

The rearrangement joins TRBV24-1 to TRBJ2-3, with 12 bases lining up with TRBD1. The germline V gene encodes CDR1 KGHDR and CDR2 SFDVKD. The CDR3 is made up of 16 amino acids. V gave up 5 bases and J gave up 2 bases; unmatched junction bases: 4. CDR3 loop: CATSAPGQGATDTQYF. The CDR3 bases are TGTGCCACCAGTGCCCCGGGACAGGGGGCCACAGATACGCAGTATTTT.

CDR3 coding DNA: TGTGCCAGCAACGTCCCTAGCACAGATACGCAGTATTTT. It encodes CASNVPSTDTQYF. The V gene is TRBV6-5, the J gene TRBJ2-3; no clear D gene. In germline, CDR1 is MNHEY, CDR2 SVGAGI. Trimming removed 7 bases from V and 0 bases from J, with 8 bases in between. The CDR3 is 13 amino acids.

In regard to this clone: One end of the junction is discordant with germline, which a read error may explain. V is TRBV19 and J is TRBJ2-3; 9 positions agree with TRBD2. This CDR3 region has 16 residues. Germline CDR1 and CDR2: LNHDA and SQIVND (reference sequence). CDR3 in amino acids: CASAGGPGTSIDTQYF. CDR3 DNA sequence: TGTGCCAGTGCGGGGGGCCCGGGGACTAGCATAGATACGCAGTATTTT.

V gene TRBV5-1 combines with J gene TRBJ1-6; possible D gene TRBD1, 6 bases. This CDR3 has 15 residues. Germline loops: CDR1 SGHRS, CDR2 YFSETQ. V lost 0 bases and J 7 bases, leaving 11 bases between the germline ends. CDR3 in amino acids: CASSLEGGGNSPLHF. The CDR3 DNA is TGCGCCAGCAGCTTGGAAGGAGGGGGGAATTCACCCCTCCACTTT.